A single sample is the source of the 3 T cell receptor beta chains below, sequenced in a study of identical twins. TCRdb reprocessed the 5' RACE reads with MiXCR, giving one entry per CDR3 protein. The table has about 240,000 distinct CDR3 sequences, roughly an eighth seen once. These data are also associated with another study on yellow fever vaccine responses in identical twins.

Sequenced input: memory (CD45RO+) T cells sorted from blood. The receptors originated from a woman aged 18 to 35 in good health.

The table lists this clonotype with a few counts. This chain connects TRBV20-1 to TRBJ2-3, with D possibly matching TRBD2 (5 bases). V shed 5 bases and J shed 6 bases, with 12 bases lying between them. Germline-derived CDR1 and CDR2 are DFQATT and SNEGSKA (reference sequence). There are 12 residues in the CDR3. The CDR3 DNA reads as TGCAGTGCTCTAGATCCGGGGGATACGCAGTATTTT. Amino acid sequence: CSALDPGDTQYF.

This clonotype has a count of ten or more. The CDR3, as DNA: TGCGCCAGCAGCTTGGCCAAGGGAATGTTTGGGACCGGGGAGCTGTTTTTT. Translating it yields CASSLAKGMFGTGELFF. V gene TRBV5-1 combines with J gene TRBJ2-2; no clear D. CDR3 length: 17 residues. Trimming left V 0 bases short and J 5 bases short, with 17 bases between. Germline CDR1 and CDR2: SGHRS and YFSETQ.

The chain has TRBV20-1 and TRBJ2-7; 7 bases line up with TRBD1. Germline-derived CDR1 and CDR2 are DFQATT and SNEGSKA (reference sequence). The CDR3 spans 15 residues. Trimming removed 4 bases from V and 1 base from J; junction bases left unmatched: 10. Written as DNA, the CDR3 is TGCAGTGCTACCAACAGGGGAGAAAGGTCCTACGAGCAGTACTTC. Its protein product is CSATNRGERSYEQYF.